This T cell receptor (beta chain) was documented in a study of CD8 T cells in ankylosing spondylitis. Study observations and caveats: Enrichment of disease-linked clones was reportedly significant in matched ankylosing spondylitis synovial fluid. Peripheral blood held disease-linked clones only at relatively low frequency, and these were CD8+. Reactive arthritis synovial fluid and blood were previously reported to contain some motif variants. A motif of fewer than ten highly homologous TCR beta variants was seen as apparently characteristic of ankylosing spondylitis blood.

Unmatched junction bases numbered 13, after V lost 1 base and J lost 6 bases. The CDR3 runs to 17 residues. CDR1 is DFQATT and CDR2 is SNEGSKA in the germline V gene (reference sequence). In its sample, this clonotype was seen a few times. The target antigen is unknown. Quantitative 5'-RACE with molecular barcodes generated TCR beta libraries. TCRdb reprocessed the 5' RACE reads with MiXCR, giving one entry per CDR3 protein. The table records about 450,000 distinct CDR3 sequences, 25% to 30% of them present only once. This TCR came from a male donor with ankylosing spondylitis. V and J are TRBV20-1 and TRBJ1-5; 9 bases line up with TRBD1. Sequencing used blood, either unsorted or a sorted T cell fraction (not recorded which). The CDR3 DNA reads TGCAGTGCTAGAGTCCCGGGACAGGGTCTGAGGGGTCAGCCCCAGCATTTT. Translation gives CSARVPGQGLRGQPQHF.